One and the same sample provided the 22 T cell receptor beta chains below, sequenced in a study of cytomegalovirus exposure and HLA in healthy donors (dated by TCRdb to 2016 to 2017). Receptor libraries were prepared by the immunoSEQ multiplex PCR assay. Entries here come from immuneACCESS through TCRdb and include only in-frame sequences with V and J called. Some clones fail to appear in such tables; in the studies checked, an unresolved V gene covers under half of the shortfall, and the cause of the remainder is unknown. This sample has about 330,000 clones in its table, and 86% of those were observed once. The biggest ten clones account for about 0.8% of the sample. The sequenced sample was PBMCs. The receptor source for this set is a woman between 18 and 30 years old in good health and CMV-seronegative.

This clone was picked up a small number of times. This chain connects TRBV6-5 to TRBJ2-7; 8 positions agree with TRBD1. CDR1 and CDR2 from the germline V gene are MNHEY and SVGAGI. CDR3 length: 12 residues. V shed 0 bases and J 9 bases; nucleotides not matched to a gene: 1. CDR3 in DNA: TGTGCCAGCAGTTACTCGACAGGGGCGCAGTACTTC. Translating gives CASSYSTGAQYF.

The V gene is TRBV15, the J gene TRBJ1-1; a possible D gene is TRBD1 (6 bases). The CDR3 loop spans 14 amino acids. The germline V gene has CDR1 LNHNV and CDR2 YYDKDF (reference sequence). Trimming pared 1 base from V and 10 bases from J, leaving 16 bases between. As DNA, the CDR3 is TGTGCCACCAGCAGAGGAATCAGTGAAGGGGGAGCTTTCTTT. It encodes CATSRGISEGGAFF.

The V gene is TRBV29-1, the J gene TRBJ2-3, with 9 bases lining up with TRBD1. The germline V gene encodes CDR1 SQVTM and CDR2 ANQGSEA. The junction had 7 bases not matched to a gene; V was cut back by 4 bases and J by 5 bases. CDR3 length equals 14 residues. CDR3 bases: TGCAGCGTTGGGAGGGGGACAGGGCTAGATACGCAGTATTTT. Its translation is CSVGRGTGLDTQYF.

The J gene is TRBJ2-3, the V gene TRBV9; maybe TRBD2 (6 bases). V was shortened by 4 bases and J by 2 bases, with 17 bases between the two germline ends. The CDR3 sequence is 16 residues long. The germline gives CDR1 SGDLS, CDR2 YYNGEE. The CDR3 region is CASSPPVGTYTDTQYF. As DNA, the CDR3 is TGTGCCAGCAGCCCTCCTGTGGGGACTTACACAGATACGCAGTATTTT.

The chain couples TRBV6-6 to TRBJ2-1; 11 nucleotides match TRBD2. With 2 bases clipped from V and 5 bases from J, the junction kept 2 bases outside the gene matches. The germline V gene encodes CDR1 MNHNY and CDR2 SVGAGI (reference sequence). This CDR3 is 15 amino acids long. The CDR3 here is CASSYMGLADNEQFF. In nucleotides, the CDR3 is TGTGCCAGCAGTTACATGGGACTAGCGGACAATGAGCAGTTCTTC.

This clone appeared a few times. This rearrangement joins TRBV28 to TRBJ2-1; 9 bases align to TRBD2. Trimming took 2 bases from V and 1 from J; bases not matched to a gene: 6. Germline V gene data show CDR1 as MDHEN and CDR2 as SYDVKM. The CDR3 extends over 17 amino acids. DNA of the CDR3: TGTGCCAGCAGTTTAATGACTAGCGGAGCTTCCTACAATGAGCAGTTCTTC. This encodes CASSLMTSGASYNEQFF.

The rearrangement uses TRBV7-2 and TRBJ2-5; D remains ambiguous. Trimming stripped 1 base from V and 0 bases from J, with 3 bases between. The CDR3 is made up of 13 amino acids. Germline values: CDR1 SGHTA, CDR2 FQGNSA. The CDR3 DNA reads as TGTGCCAGCAGCTTAGACTACCAAGAGACCCAGTACTTC. It translates to CASSLDYQETQYF. Complete variable domain (other parts from reference TRBV7-2 and TRBJ2-5): GAGVSQSPSNKVTEKGKDVELRCDPISGHTALYWYRQSLGQGLEFLIYFQGNSAPDKSGLPSDRFSAERTGGSVSTLTIQRTQQEDSAVYLCASSLDYQETQYFGPGTRLLVL.

This clone was detected a few times. The chain carries TRBV23-1 and TRBJ1-4; D gene ambiguous. TRBV23-1 is labeled an ORF, and its function is uncertain. There are 15 residues in the CDR3. The V end was cut by 2 bases, the J end by 0 bases, with 7 bases between. The CDR3 region is CASSQQIATNEKLFF. For the CDR3, the DNA is TGCGCCAGCAGTCAACAAATTGCAACTAATGAAAAACTGTTTTTT.

The chain employs TRBV15 and TRBJ2-7, with a possible D match to TRBD2 (6 bases). The germline gives CDR1 LNHNV, CDR2 YYDKDF (reference sequence). V lost 0 bases and J lost 7, with 16 bases in between. The length of the CDR3 is 15 residues. The CDR3 nucleotides are TGTGCCACCAGCAGAGATGTAGGAGGGGTAGGTGAGCAGTACTTC. Residues: CATSRDVGGVGEQYF.

CDR3 coding DNA: TGTGCCAGCTGGAGCGGGAGGGGATACGAGCAGTACTTC. It specifies CASWSGRGYEQYF. The rearrangement joins TRBV9 to TRBJ2-7, with TRBD2 matching 10 bases. The V segment lost 7 bases and the J segment 4 bases; nucleotides outside the gene matches: 5. This CDR3 region has 13 residues. The germline V gene has CDR1 SGDLS and CDR2 YYNGEE.

The chain couples TRBV27 to TRBJ2-1; no firm D call. The CDR3 has 14 residues. V was clipped by 2 bases and J by 7 bases, with 12 bases between them. From germline, CDR1 is MNHEY and CDR2 SMNVEV (reference sequence). The CDR3 nucleotides are TGTGCCAGCAGTTTAAGGCGGTCCGGGAATGAGCAGTTCTTC. This sequence encodes CASSLRRSGNEQFF.

The V call is TRBV11-2, the J call TRBJ2-7, with D possibly matching TRBD1 (5 bases). CDR1 is SGHAT, CDR2 FQNNGV, per germline. The CDR3 is 14 amino acids. The V and J ends lost 3 bases and 0 bases respectively, with 9 bases between them. DNA for the CDR3: TGTGCCAGCAGCTTGTTCCAGGGCTCCTACGAGCAGTACTTC. Encoded protein: CASSLFQGSYEQYF. The full variable domain, with the rest looked up from reference TRBV11-2 and TRBJ2-7, is EAGVAQSPRYKIIEKRQSVAFWCNPISGHATLYWYQQILGQGPKLLIQFQNNGVVDDSQLPKDRFSAERLKGVDSTLKIQPAKLEDSAVYLCASSLFQGSYEQYFGPGTRLTVT.

V usage is TRBV5-4 and J usage is TRBJ2-3; 11 bases align to TRBD1. Trimming cost V 5 bases and J 5 bases; bases outside gene matches: 7. The CDR3 sequence is 15 residues long. Germline assignment: CDR1 SGHNT and CDR2 YYREEE (reference sequence). The CDR3 DNA reads TGTGCCAGCAGTCGGGACAGGGGGTGGGAAGATACGCAGTATTTT. Translation gives CASSRDRGWEDTQYF.

The rearrangement links TRBV10-3 to TRBJ2-3; 8 nucleotides line up with TRBD2. Germline-derived CDR1 and CDR2 are ENHRY and SYGVKD. The CDR3 is made up of 15 amino acids. Trimming cost V 8 bases and J 5 bases; bases outside gene matches: 12. CDR3 DNA sequence: TGTGCCATCGGGGTTGGACTAGCAAGTTTAGATACGCAGTATTTT. Its translation is CAIGVGLASLDTQYF.

CDR3 coding DNA: TGCGCCAGCAGCCCGAACCCCTCCGACAACTACGAGCAGTACTTC. It encodes CASSPNPSDNYEQYF. The V call is TRBV4-1, the J call TRBJ2-7; D unresolved. From germline, CDR1 is MGHRA and CDR2 YSYEKL. V was cut by 4 bases and J by 3 bases, with 16 bases left in between. The CDR3 consists of 15 residues.

For this clone: In the same sample, other DNA sequences code for this CDR3. CDR3 nucleotides: TGTGCCAGCTCACCCGGACAGGGGAGGACTGAAGCTTTCTTT. Its protein is CASSPGQGRTEAFF. This chain connects TRBV18 to TRBJ1-1; 9 nucleotides align to TRBD1. V lost 3 bases, J lost 5 bases, and 4 bases stayed unmatched. Germline V gene data show CDR1 as KGHSH and CDR2 as LQKENI. This CDR3 is 14 amino acids long.

The V call is TRBV7-3, the J call TRBJ2-2; perhaps TRBD2 as D (7 bases). The CDR3 is made up of 18 amino acids. The germline V gene encodes CDR1 SGHTA and CDR2 FQGTGA. V was trimmed by 5 bases and J by 0 bases, leaving 19 bases between them. CDR3 sequence (DNA): TGTGCCAGCAGCCCCCACCTCAGAGGGGGGGCGAACACCGGGGAGCTGTTTTTT. Its protein product is CASSPHLRGGANTGELFF.

This chain connects TRBV2 to TRBJ2-4; a weak D match, TRBD2 (6 bases). Germline V lookup: CDR1 SNHLY, CDR2 FYNNEI. This CDR3 spans 15 amino acids. Between the trimmed V and J ends, which lost 3 bases and 2 bases, there was a span of 11 bases. CDR3 in amino acids: CASSDLGGTKNIQYF. In nucleotides, the CDR3 is TGTGCCAGCAGTGATTTGGGGGGAACCAAAAACATTCAGTACTTC.

The V call is TRBV6-5, the J call TRBJ2-7; D not resolved. CDR1 is MNHEY and CDR2 is SVGAGI in the germline V gene. The CDR3 runs 15 residues. V was clipped by 5 bases and J by 2 bases, with 16 bases between them. The CDR3 loop is CASSKPGDKTYEQYF. As DNA, the CDR3 is TGTGCCAGCAGTAAGCCCGGTGATAAGACCTACGAGCAGTACTTC.

Only one count was recorded for this clone. The chain joins TRBV28 to TRBJ2-1; 11 nucleotides match TRBD2. The germline V gene encodes CDR1 MDHEN and CDR2 SYDVKM. V was pared by 6 bases and J by 0 bases, with 13 bases of the junction left unmatched. This CDR3 is built from 19 residues. CDR3 protein: CASRSSGTSGARSYNEQFF. For the CDR3, the DNA is TGTGCCAGCAGGTCCTCCGGGACTAGCGGAGCCCGCTCCTACAATGAGCAGTTCTTC. Full variable domain (remainder filled in from reference TRBV28 and TRBJ2-1): DVKVTQSSRYLVKRTGEKVFLECVQDMDHENMFWYRQDPGLGLRLIYFSYDVKMKEKGDIPEGYSVSREKKERFSLILESASTNQTSMYLCASRSSGTSGARSYNEQFFGPGTRLTVL.

The chain joins TRBV6-5 to TRBJ2-3; 9 bases match TRBD1. J lost 4 bases, V lost 0 bases, and 5 bases had no gene match. Germline CDR1 and CDR2: MNHEY and SVGAGI. There are 16 residues in the CDR3. CDR3 bases: TGTGCCAGCAGTTACTCGACAGGGGGTTTAGCAGATACGCAGTATTTT. Its protein product is CASSYSTGGLADTQYF.

DNA for the CDR3: TGTGCCAGCTCACCACGAGGGGGCTCCTACGAGCAGTACTTC. Protein sequence: CASSPRGGSYEQYF. The chain carries TRBV18 and TRBJ2-7; TRBD1 might be the D (6 bases). The CDR3 length is 14 residues. V was pared by 1 base and J by 0 bases, with 7 bases between. Germline CDR1 KGHSH, CDR2 LQKENI.